The entry below describes one T cell receptor (beta chain). What antigen it recognizes has not been identified. Within one base of it there is no much larger clone, and no base qualities were kept. TCRbeta CDR3 regions were amplified from genomic DNA using the immunoSEQ Assay, a bias-controlled multiplex PCR. Processing in the source paper ran as follows. The number of nucleated cells in each sample was estimated from the amplification of reference gene primers within the assay. To quantify the absolute abundance of each unique TCRbeta CDR3 rearrangement, sequence reads were collapsed and filtered. For each sample, productive Simpson clonality was calculated by taking the square root of Simpson's diversity index across productive rearrangements. Sourced from immuneACCESS, this table was stored by TCRdb with only in-frame sequences that have V and J called. A share of the clones is absent; for the studies checked, an unresolved V gene accounts for under half, and the remainder has no known explanation. V, J and clone size are taken as reported in that table, and D and trimming were inferred from the DNA itself. The sample contains about 260,000 clones, 86% of them found a single time. The ten largest clonotypes hold approximately 9.8% of the sample.

Samples from volunteer blood donors who had recovered from COVID-19 were contributed by a second Seattle source. The collaborating institutions used their own protocols to collect whole blood in K2EDTA tubes. For TCRbeta analysis, collaborator samples were shipped as frozen whole blood, as isolated PBMCs, or as DNA extracted from either sample type. This sample was included in a study of blood T cell repertoires in COVID-19 (dated by TCRdb to the early 2020s). With respect to the entire study: The collaborator samples originated in the United States, Italy and Spain and spanned the acute and convalescent phases of COVID-19. The prospective study material was composed of cDNA or gDNA derived from T cells, B-cell-depleted T cells, or PBMCs. The dataset comprised deeply sampled blood TCRbeta repertoires from subjects exposed to, actively infected with, or recovered from COVID-19. The repertoires were released in a freely available public database intended as a resource for research on the immune response to SARS-CoV-2. The samples were drawn from the first 160 participants of the ongoing ImmuneRACE study and from 1,254 subjects provided by 6 global collaborators. The sample metadata nearly always contained a de-identified subject ID, COVID-19 status, age in years and sex. HLA class I and class II types, where available, came from metadata supplied by the sample provider rather than from assay-based typing. Findings and caveats that apply to the study as a whole: How much clinical and demographic metadata was included differed by source and by participant, and the metadata was provided uncurated.

Trimming accounts for 1 base at V and 6 bases at J, while the number of junction bases matched to no gene is 12. The germline V gene encodes CDR1 MGHRA and CDR2 YSYEKL. The CDR3 runs 17 residues from the cysteine to the phenylalanine. Of the read, only the CDR3 DNA is kept; its 51 bases are in frame from base 1. The chain employs TRBV4-1 and TRBJ2-1; 7 bases in between match TRBD2. Sequenced sample: peripheral blood. The receptor comes from a man in his forties or fifties who had recovered from COVID-19. The nucleotide sequence is given as TGCGCCAGCAGCCAAGTTACTCGAGGGAGGGTAGGCAATGAGCAGTTCTTC. It translates as CASSQVTRGRVGNEQFF.